This T cell receptor beta chain was found in a study of blood T cells in healthy people across ages. Study-wide points: Naive T cell percentage strongly correlated with TCR beta diversity.

The authors ran a second PCR of roughly 6 to 12 cycles using a sample-barcoded 5' primer and a J-beta primer mix. TCRdb used MiXCR to reprocess the 5' RACE reads, holding one entry per CDR3 protein. Here the sample spans roughly 1,500,000 distinct CDR3 sequences, 30% to 40% being singletons. Each sample gave at least 6.5 million isolated PBMCs. This CDR3 is 17 amino acids long. Germline-derived CDR1 and CDR2 are SEHNR and FQNEAQ (reference sequence). Trimming cost V 1 base and J 7 bases, with 23 bases left between them. On this clonotype itself: Its matching antigen is unknown.

The TCR comes from a woman in her twenties or thirties in good health. V gene TRBV7-9 combines with J gene TRBJ2-7; possible D gene TRBD2, 6 bases. Sequenced material: blood. Written as DNA, the CDR3 is TGTGCCAGCAGCTTAGGCCGCTTTCGGGACTCGCCTTATGAGCAGTACTTC. It is translated as CASSLGRFRDSPYEQYF.